What follows are 20 T cell receptor beta chains derived from one specimen sequenced in a study of T cell repertoires in cytomegalovirus infection. TCRdb passed the reads through MiXCR, listing each CDR3 protein once. The sample comprises some 940,000 distinct CDR3 sequences, roughly 30% of which are singletons, and under 15% rests with the top ten. For these TCRs, the target antigens are not known. This material consisted of cultured CD8+ T cells from PBMCs, taken from culture after CMV antigen stimulation. The origin of the receptors is a human donor in good health (CMV status not recorded). Some clones in this sample may be carry-over from other donors' samples.

The rearrangement joins TRBV7-6 to TRBJ1-2; a weak D match, TRBD1 (6 bases). Germline CDR1 SGHVS, CDR2 FNYEAQ. CDR3 length equals 12 residues. Trimming stripped 10 bases from V and 4 bases from J, with 13 bases between. The CDR3 protein is CAITDSFYGYTF. CDR3 bases: TGTGCCATTACGGACAGTTTCTATGGCTACACCTTC.

This clonotype was recorded at least ten times. This sequence joins TRBV19 and TRBJ2-2; 7 positions match TRBD1. Germline CDR1 and CDR2: LNHDA and SQIVND (reference sequence). This CDR3 has 17 residues. Losses at the gene ends were 7 bases for V and 2 bases for J; bases not matched to a gene: 13. The DNA for the CDR3 is TGTGCCAGTACCCCACCCCGGGACAGAGTTAACACCGGGGAGCTGTTTTTT. The encoded protein is CASTPPRDRVNTGELFF.

The sample holds a few counts of this clonotype. The chain is built from TRBV5-4 and TRBJ2-7; a possible D gene is TRBD2 (5 bases). This CDR3 is built from 12 residues. Deletions cut 2 bases from V and 5 bases from J, with 8 bases between. Germline lookup yields CDR1 SGHNT and CDR2 YYREEE (reference sequence). For the CDR3, the DNA is TGTGCCAGCAGCTTCGGGAACAACGAGCAGTACGTC. This codes for CASSFGNNEQYV.

The CDR3 here is CASSLLGGGRITGELFF. The CDR3 bases are TGTGCCAGCAGTTTATTAGGAGGGGGCAGGATCACCGGGGAGCTGTTTTTT. V usage is TRBV28 and J usage is TRBJ2-2, with D possibly TRBD1 on 7 matching bases. Trimming pared 1 base from V and 4 bases from J, leaving 16 bases between. Germline lookup yields CDR1 MDHEN and CDR2 SYDVKM. The CDR3 contains 17 residues.

This chain uses TRBV12-5 with TRBJ2-1; the D gene is possibly TRBD2 (5 bases). CDR1 is LGHNT, CDR2 FRNRAP, per germline. Trimming left V 0 bases short and J 10 bases short, with 7 bases between. CDR3 size: 12 residues. DNA of the CDR3: TGTGCTAGTGGTTTGGTACGAGGGGAGCAGTTCTTC. The encoded protein is CASGLVRGEQFF. Full variable domain (outside the CDR3, taken from reference TRBV12-5 and TRBJ2-1): DARVTQTPRHKVTEMGQEVTMRCQPILGHNTVFWYRQTMMQGLELLAYFRNRAPLDDSGMPKDRFSAEMPDATLATLKIQPSEPRDSAVYFCASGLVRGEQFFGPGTRLTVL.

This clonotype was seen a few times. The gene calls are TRBV4-3 and TRBJ1-6; D is undetermined. V was cut by 1 base and J by 2 bases, with 12 bases left in between. CDR3 length equals 17 residues. Germline V CDR1 and CDR2: LGHNA, YSLEER. CDR3 bases: TGCGCCAGCAGCCAAGGAGGTTTGAGCACCTATAATTCACCCCTCCACTTT. This gives the protein CASSQGGLSTYNSPLHF.

This clonotype was detected a few times. This chain uses TRBV20-1 with TRBJ2-5; TRBD1 matches at 8 bases. The CDR3 runs 16 residues. The germline CDR1 and CDR2 sequences are DFQATT and SNEGSKA (reference sequence). Losses at the gene ends were 0 bases for V and 5 bases for J; bases not matched to a gene: 11. The CDR3 loop is CSARDHNPGGLETQYF. The CDR3 DNA reads TGCAGTGCTAGAGATCATAACCCAGGGGGCTTGGAGACCCAGTACTTC.

The chain is built from TRBV7-6 and TRBJ1-1; D call uncertain. Trimming took off 8 bases at V and 7 bases at J, with 14 bases between the two ends. CDR1 and CDR2 from the germline V gene are SGHVS and FNYEAQ. There are 12 residues in the CDR3. The chain's CDR3 is CASVLREVEAFF. Here the CDR3 DNA reads TGTGCCAGCGTTCTTAGGGAAGTTGAAGCTTTCTTT.

This clonotype was counted between two and nine times. The chain employs TRBV6-5 and TRBJ2-2; D is ambiguous. V shed 0 bases and J shed 0 bases, with 8 bases lying between them. This CDR3 is 16 amino acids long. Germline loops: CDR1 MNHEY, CDR2 SVGAGI. The CDR3, as DNA: TGTGCCAGCAGTTACTCGATCACTACGAACACCGGGGAGCTGTTTTTT. Protein sequence: CASSYSITTNTGELFF.

This rearrangement joins TRBV10-3 to TRBJ2-3; possibly TRBD1 for D (5 bases). There are 15 residues in the CDR3. Between the trimmed V and J ends, which lost 11 bases and 1 base, there was a span of 19 bases. Germline CDR1 reads ENHRY; CDR2 reads SYGVKD. CDR3 protein: CAGLRTLDGTDTQYF. The DNA of the CDR3 is TGTGCCGGCCTAAGGACACTTGATGGCACAGATACGCAGTATTTT.

CDR3 sequence reads: CASSLSRAQETQYF. The CDR3 DNA is TGTGCCAGCAGTTTGAGTCGAGCCCAAGAGACCCAGTACTTC. The chain carries TRBV12-3 or TRBV12-4 and TRBJ2-5; D gene unclear. Trimming shortened V by 3 bases and J by 1 base, and 9 bases separated the two germline ends. CDR3 size: 14 residues.

Only a few counts were recorded for this clonotype. CDR3 coding DNA: TGTGCCAGCGGCCCCGGGACAGGGACTAGCGGGGGGGCAGATACGCAGTATTTT. Its translation is CASGPGTGTSGGADTQYF. The chain uses TRBV12-3 or TRBV12-4 and TRBJ2-3; 16 bases line up with TRBD2. V shed 8 bases and J 4 bases; nucleotides not matched to a gene: 12. This CDR3 spans 18 amino acids.

The chain carries TRBV23-1 and TRBJ1-5; possible D gene TRBD1, 5 bases. TRBV23-1 qualifies as an ORF whose function is uncertain. The CDR3 covers 13 residues. V shed 8 bases and J shed 1 base, with 9 bases lying between them. The CDR3 DNA follows: TGCGCCAGCCCAGGGCTGAGCAATCAGCCCCAGCATTTT. Translation gives CASPGLSNQPQHF.

This chain connects TRBV7-4 to TRBJ2-3; no definite D call. The V and J ends lost 9 bases and 3 bases respectively, with 16 bases between them. The CDR3 has 14 amino acids. Looked up from germline, CDR1 is SGHVT and CDR2 is SQSDAQ. This chain's CDR3 is CARTPAERTDTQYF. Written as DNA, the CDR3 is TGTGCCAGGACCCCCGCGGAAAGGACAGATACGCAGTATTTT.

The chain carries TRBV6-5 and TRBJ1-2; D remains ambiguous. This CDR3 comprises 16 residues. Germline lookup yields CDR1 MNHEY and CDR2 SVGAGI. V was clipped by 0 bases and J by 2 bases, with 13 bases between them. The CDR3 sequence is CASSYSGRRSNYGYTF. In DNA, the CDR3 is TGTGCCAGCAGTTACTCTGGGCGTCGGTCGAACTATGGCTACACCTTC.

Ten or more counts support this clonotype. The chain is built from TRBV13 and TRBJ1-1, with D unresolved. The CDR3 is 11 residues long. Looked up from germline, CDR1 is PRHDT and CDR2 is FYEKMQ (reference sequence). V lost 5 bases to trimming and J lost 12 bases, with 13 bases between them. In nucleotides, the CDR3 is TGTGCCAGCAGCCTATTCGCCCCAACTTTCTTT. This encodes CASSLFAPTFF.

This clonotype was picked up many times. The rearrangement joins TRBV12-2 to TRBJ1-6. TRBV12-2 has pseudogene status. The CDR3 is 15 amino acids. The CDR3 spells CASRLARSYNSPLHF. In DNA form, the CDR3 reads TGTGCAAGTCGCTTAGCACGCTCCTATAATTCACCCCTCCACTTT.

The chain couples TRBV7-6 to TRBJ1-1, with a weak D call TRBD1 (5 bases). CDR1 is SGHVS, CDR2 FNYEAQ, per germline. This CDR3 comprises 14 residues. V shed 1 base and J shed 0 bases, with 6 bases lying between them. The CDR3, as DNA: TGTGCCAGCAGCTTAGGCAGGGTGAACACTGAAGCTTTCTTT. Amino acids: CASSLGRVNTEAFF.

On this clonotype: It may be a read error: a sequence one base away is much more abundant. The chain combines TRBV7-6 with TRBJ2-7; 9 bases are shared with TRBD1. The junction had 8 bases not matched to a gene; V was cut back by 8 bases and J by 0 bases. The CDR3 covers 15 residues. Per germline, CDR1 SGHVS and CDR2 FNYEAQ. CDR3 bases: TGTGCCAGCGGCGGGGACAGGGTGAGCTCCTACGAGCAGTACTTC. Its translation: CASGGDRVSSYEQYF. The full variable domain, with the rest looked up from reference TRBV7-6 and TRBJ2-7, is GAGVSQSPRYKVTKRGQDVALRCDPISGHVSLYWYRQALGQGPEFLTYFNYEAQQDKSGLPNDRFSAERPEGSISTLTIQRTEQRDSAMYRCASGGDRVSSYEQYFGPGTRLTVT.

In this sample, this clonotype turned up a few times. The CDR3 DNA sequence: TGTGCCAGCACCCGGGGACTCCGTCCCCTTAATGAACAAGAGACCCAGTACTTC. Its translation is CASTRGLRPLNEQETQYF. The V and J genes are TRBV12-3 or TRBV12-4 and TRBJ2-5; D might be TRBD2 (6 bases). V shed 7 bases and J shed 2 bases, with 26 bases lying between them. The CDR3 consists of 18 residues.